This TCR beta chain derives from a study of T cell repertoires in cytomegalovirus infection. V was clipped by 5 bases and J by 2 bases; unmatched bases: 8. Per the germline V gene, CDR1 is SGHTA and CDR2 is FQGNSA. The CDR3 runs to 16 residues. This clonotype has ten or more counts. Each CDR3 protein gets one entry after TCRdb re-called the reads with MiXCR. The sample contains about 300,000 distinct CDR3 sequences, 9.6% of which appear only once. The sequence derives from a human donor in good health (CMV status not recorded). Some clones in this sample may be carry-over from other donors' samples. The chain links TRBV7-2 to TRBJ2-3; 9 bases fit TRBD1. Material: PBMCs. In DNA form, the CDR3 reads TGTGCCAGCAGCCCCTGGACAGGGGACCACACAGATACGCAGTATTTT. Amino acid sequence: CASSPWTGDHTDTQYF.